Sequencing of this TCR beta chain was carried out in a study of blood T cell repertoires in COVID-19. The V end was cut by 3 bases, the J end by 5 bases, with 4 bases between. From germline, CDR1 is MNHNS and CDR2 SASEGT. The CDR3 is 11 amino acids. Per the original methods: Scientists estimated how many nucleated cells there were by amplifying reference gene primers. Profiled with immunoSEQ multiplex PCR; TCRdb holds only in-frame clones, not every one. V and J calls and clone size are given by that table; D and trimming were obtained from the DNA. The sample has around 100,000 clones; over 65% are singletons.

The V and J genes are TRBV6-1 and TRBJ2-5; D is undetermined. Sequenced: peripheral blood. This receptor was taken from a human donor in a cohort sampled during active COVID-19. The CDR3 DNA sequence: TGTGCCAGCAGTGAGCGGGAGACCCAGTACTTC. Translating gives CASSERETQYF.